The rows below give T cell receptor beta chains drawn from one sample of a study of regulatory T cells in long-lasting Graves disease. A single record per CDR3 protein comes from TCRdb applying MiXCR to the multiplex PCR reads. The sample holds about 310,000 distinct CDR3 sequences, approximately 20% seen once. The material sequenced was peripheral blood mononuclear cells (PBMCs), taken when the disease was refractory, from a patient treated with antithyroid drugs. These receptors all come from a female donor with Graves disease. Both conserved end residues are part of each CDR3. The D gene is left open where the match is weak. Some rows mark clone size as missing; the rest say once, few, many or name a class of expanded clone.

>.|TRBJ2-5|TRBV13|many
CASEGRERGSQYF
TGTGCCAGCGAGGGACGGGAAAGAGGGTCCCAGTACTTC
>TRBD1|TRBJ2-2|TRBV5-1|.
CASSISGGRNTGELFF
TGCGCCAGCAGCATTTCAGGGGGACGGAACACCGGGGAGCTGTTTTTT
>TRBD1|TRBJ2-7|TRBV28|many
CASSLVSTGGSYEQYF
TGTGCCAGCAGTTTAGTTTCGACAGGGGGCTCCTACGAGCAGTACTTC
>.|TRBJ2-7|TRBV4-1|few
CASSQGGRSYEQYF
TGCGCCAGCAGCCAAGGTGGGAGGTCCTACGAGCAGTACTTC
>.|TRBJ2-7|TRBV30|few
CAWSGSGERYEQYF
TGTGCCTGGAGTGGATCGGGGGAGAGGTACGAGCAGTACTTC
>TRBD1|TRBJ2-3|TRBV3-1|.
CASSPRTGGQDTQYF
TGTGCCAGCAGCCCCCGGACAGGGGGCCAAGATACGCAGTATTTT
>.|TRBJ1-6|TRBV6-9|.
CASSSGSATAPLHF
TGTGCCAGCAGTTCAGGTTCGGCGACAGCACCCCTCCACTTT
>.|TRBJ2-5|TRBV4-1|few
CASSQVWPAIQETQYF
TGCGCCAGCAGCCAAGTGTGGCCGGCGATCCAAGAGACCCAGTACTTC
>.|TRBJ1-4|TRBV6-1|many
CASSETGWKLFF
TGTGCCAGCAGTGAAACAGGGTGGAAACTGTTTTTT
>.|TRBJ2-3|TRBV7-8|.
CASSLTASITDTQYF
TGTGCCAGCAGCTTAACAGCGTCAATCACAGATACGCAGTATTTT
>.|TRBJ2-2|TRBV3-1|few
CASSQGIRGNTGKLFF
TGTGCCAGCAGCCAAGGTATACGTGGGAACACCGGGAAGCTGTTTTTT
>.|TRBJ1-5|TRBV20-1|few
CSALPQGREYQPQHF
TGCAGTGCCCTCCCACAGGGTCGTGAGTATCAGCCCCAGCATTTT
>.|TRBJ2-5|TRBV28|many
CASSSGAKETQYF
TGTGCCAGCAGTTCGGGGGCGAAAGAGACCCAGTACTTC
>.|TRBJ2-7|TRBV20-1|many
CSAASITYEQYF
TGCAGTGCAGCTTCTATCACCTACGAGCAGTACTTC
>.|TRBJ2-5|TRBV29-1|.
CSVEEETQYF
TGCAGCGTTGAAGAAGAGACCCAGTACTTC
>.|TRBJ1-2|TRBV30|many
CAWSVIAGNYGYTF
TGTGCCTGGAGTGTAATCGCGGGAAACTATGGCTACACCTTC